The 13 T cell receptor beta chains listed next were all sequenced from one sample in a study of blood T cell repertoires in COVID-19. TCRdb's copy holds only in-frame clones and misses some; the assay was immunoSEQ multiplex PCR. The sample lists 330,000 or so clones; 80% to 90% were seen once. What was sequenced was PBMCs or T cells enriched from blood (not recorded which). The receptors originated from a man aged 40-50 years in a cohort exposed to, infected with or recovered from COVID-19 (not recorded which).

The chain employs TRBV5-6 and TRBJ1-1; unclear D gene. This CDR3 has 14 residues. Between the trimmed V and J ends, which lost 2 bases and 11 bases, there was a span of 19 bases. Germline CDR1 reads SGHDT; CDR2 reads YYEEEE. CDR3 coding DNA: TGTGCCAGCAGCTTTTCCCGAGGGCGAATTGCGGCTTTCTTT. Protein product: CASSFSRGRIAAFF.

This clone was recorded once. DNA for the CDR3: TGTGCCAGCACGGGAATAGTAATGAACACTGAAGCTTTCTTT. The encoded protein is CASTGIVMNTEAFF. V gene TRBV2 combines with J gene TRBJ1-1; no definite D call. V dropped 7 bases and J dropped 0 bases, with 12 bases sitting between them. Per the germline V gene, CDR1 is SNHLY and CDR2 is FYNNEI. CDR3 length: 14 residues.

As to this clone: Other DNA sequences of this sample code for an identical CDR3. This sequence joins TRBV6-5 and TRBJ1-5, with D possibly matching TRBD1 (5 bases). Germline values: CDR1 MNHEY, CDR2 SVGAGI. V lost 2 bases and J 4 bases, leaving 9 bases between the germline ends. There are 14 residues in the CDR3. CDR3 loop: CASSYKAGNQPQHF. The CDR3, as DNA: TGTGCCAGCAGTTACAAGGCAGGGAATCAGCCCCAGCATTTT.

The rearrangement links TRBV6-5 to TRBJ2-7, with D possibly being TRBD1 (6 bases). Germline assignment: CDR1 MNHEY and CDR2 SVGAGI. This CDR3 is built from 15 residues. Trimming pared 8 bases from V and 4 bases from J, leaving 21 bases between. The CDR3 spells CASVTGTVNYYEQYF. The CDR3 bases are TGTGCCAGCGTTACAGGGACGGTAAACTATTACGAGCAGTACTTC.

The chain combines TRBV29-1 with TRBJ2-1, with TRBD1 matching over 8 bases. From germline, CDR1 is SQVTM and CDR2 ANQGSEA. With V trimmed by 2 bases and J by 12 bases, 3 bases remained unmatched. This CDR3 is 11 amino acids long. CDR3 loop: CSVERDRGQFF. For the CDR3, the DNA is TGCAGCGTTGAACGCGACAGGGGGCAGTTCTTC.

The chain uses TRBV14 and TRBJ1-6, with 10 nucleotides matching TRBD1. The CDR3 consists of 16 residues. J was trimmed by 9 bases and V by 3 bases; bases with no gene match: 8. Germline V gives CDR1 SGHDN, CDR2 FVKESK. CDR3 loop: CASSHPGTGESSPLHF. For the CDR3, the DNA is TGTGCCAGCAGCCATCCCGGGACAGGGGAAAGTTCACCCCTCCACTTT.

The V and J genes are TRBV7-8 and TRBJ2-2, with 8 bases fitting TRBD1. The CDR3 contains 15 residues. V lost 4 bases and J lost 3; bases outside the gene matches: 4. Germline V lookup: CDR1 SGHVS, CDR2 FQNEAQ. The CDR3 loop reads CASSSDRGDTGELFF. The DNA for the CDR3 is TGTGCCAGCAGCTCTGACAGGGGAGACACCGGGGAGCTGTTTTTT.

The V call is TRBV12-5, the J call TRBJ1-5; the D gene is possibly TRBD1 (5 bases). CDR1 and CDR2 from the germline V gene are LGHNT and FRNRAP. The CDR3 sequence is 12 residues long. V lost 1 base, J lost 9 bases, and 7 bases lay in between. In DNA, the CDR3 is TGTGCTAGTGGTTTGGGGCAGGGGCCCCAGCATTTT. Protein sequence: CASGLGQGPQHF.

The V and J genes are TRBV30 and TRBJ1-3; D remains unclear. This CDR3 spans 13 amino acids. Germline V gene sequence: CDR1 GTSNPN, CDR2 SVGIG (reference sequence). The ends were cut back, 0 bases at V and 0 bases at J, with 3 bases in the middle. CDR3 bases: TGTGCCTGGAGTGTACACTCTGGAAACACCATATATTTT. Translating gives CAWSVHSGNTIYF.

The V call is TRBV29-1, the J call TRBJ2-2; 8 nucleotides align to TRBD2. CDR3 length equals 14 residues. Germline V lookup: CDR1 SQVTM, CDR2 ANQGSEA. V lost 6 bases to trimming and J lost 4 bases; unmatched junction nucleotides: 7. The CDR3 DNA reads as TGCAGCGTGGGCGGGCTAGCGGGCACCGGGGAGCTGTTTTTT. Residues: CSVGGLAGTGELFF.

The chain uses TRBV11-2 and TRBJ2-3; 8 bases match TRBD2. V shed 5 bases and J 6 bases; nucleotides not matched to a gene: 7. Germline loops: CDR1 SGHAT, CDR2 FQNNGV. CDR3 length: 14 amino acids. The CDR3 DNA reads TGTGCCAGCAGCCGGCCCCTAGCGGGCGATACGCAGTATTTT. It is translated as CASSRPLAGDTQYF.

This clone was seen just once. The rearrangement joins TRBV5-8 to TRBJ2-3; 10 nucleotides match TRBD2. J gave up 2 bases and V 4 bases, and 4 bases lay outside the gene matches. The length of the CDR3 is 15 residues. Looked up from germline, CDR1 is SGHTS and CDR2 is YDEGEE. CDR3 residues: CASSPGTSATDTQYF. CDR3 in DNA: TGTGCCAGCAGCCCTGGGACTAGCGCCACAGATACGCAGTATTTT.

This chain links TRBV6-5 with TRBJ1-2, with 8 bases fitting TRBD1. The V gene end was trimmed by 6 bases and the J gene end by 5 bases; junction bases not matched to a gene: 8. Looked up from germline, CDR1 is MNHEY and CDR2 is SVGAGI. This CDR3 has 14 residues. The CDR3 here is CASRDRVLWYGYTF. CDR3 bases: TGTGCCAGCAGGGACAGGGTGCTCTGGTATGGCTACACCTTC.